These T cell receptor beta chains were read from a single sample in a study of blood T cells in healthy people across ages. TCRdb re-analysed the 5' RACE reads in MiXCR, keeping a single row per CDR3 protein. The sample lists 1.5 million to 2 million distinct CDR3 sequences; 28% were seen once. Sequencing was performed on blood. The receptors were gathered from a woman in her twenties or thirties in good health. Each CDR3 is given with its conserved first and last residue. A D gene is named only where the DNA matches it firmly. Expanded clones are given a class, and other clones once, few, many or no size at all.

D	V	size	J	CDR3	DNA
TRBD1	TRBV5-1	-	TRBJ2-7	CASISGTGYEQYF	TGCGCCAGCATCTCCGGGACAGGGTACGAGCAGTACTTC
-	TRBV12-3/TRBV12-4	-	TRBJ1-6	CASSTYRSPLHF	TGTGCCAGCAGTACCTACAGGTCACCCCTCCACTTT
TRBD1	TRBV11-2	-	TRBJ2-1	CTSRPPGQAYNEQFF	TGTACCAGCAGGCCCCCGGGACAGGCCTACAATGAGCAGTTCTTC
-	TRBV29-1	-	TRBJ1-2	CSATFLQRGYTF	TGCAGCGCGACATTCCTCCAGAGGGGCTACACCTTC
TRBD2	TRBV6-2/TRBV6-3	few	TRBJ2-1	CASSPPRGGSYNEQFF	TGTGCCAGCAGCCCCCCACGGGGGGGCTCCTACAATGAGCAGTTCTTC
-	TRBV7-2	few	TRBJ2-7	CASSSTGSGTYEQYF	TGTGCCAGCAGCTCTACAGGGAGTGGAACCTACGAGCAGTACTTC
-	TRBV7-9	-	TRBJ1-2	CASSLYEDGYTF	TGTGCCAGCAGCTTATATGAGGATGGCTACACCTTC
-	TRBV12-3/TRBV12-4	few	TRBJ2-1	CASTSSPRTSSYNEQFF	TGTGCCAGCACCTCTTCACCTAGGACCTCCTCCTACAATGAGCAGTTCTTC
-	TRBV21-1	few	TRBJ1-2	CASNGGRQNYGYTF	TGTGCCAGCAACGGGGGACGGCAAAACTATGGCTACACCTTC
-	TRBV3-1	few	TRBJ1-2	CASSREQGRVGYTF	TGTGCCAGCAGCCGAGAACAGGGAAGAGTTGGCTACACCTTC
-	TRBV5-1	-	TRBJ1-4	CASSLYESYNEKLFF	TGCGCCAGCAGCTTGTATGAGAGCTATAATGAAAAACTGTTTTTT
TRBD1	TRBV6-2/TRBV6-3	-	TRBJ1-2	CASSYPDRGNYGYTF	TGTGCCAGCAGTTACCCGGACAGGGGAAACTATGGCTACACCTTC
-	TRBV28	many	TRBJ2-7	CASSIPGGYEQYF	TGTGCCAGCAGTATTCCCGGGGGCTACGAGCAGTACTTC
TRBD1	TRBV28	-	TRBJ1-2	CASSYTNRDREGYTF	TGTGCCAGCAGTTATACCAACCGGGACAGGGAAGGCTACACCTTC
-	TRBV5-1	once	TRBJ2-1	CASSFNRGRYNEQFF	TGCGCCAGCAGCTTTAACCGGGGCAGATACAATGAGCAGTTCTTC
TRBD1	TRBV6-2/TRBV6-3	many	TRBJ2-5	CASSYQTGGLDQETQYF	TGTGCCAGCAGTTACCAGACAGGGGGCTTGGATCAAGAGACCCAGTACTTC
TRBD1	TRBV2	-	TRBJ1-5	CASSPLDRGPIQPQHF	TGTGCCAGCAGTCCCTTGGACAGGGGCCCAATTCAGCCCCAGCATTTT
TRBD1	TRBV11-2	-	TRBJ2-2	CAVRGLGERFF	TGTGCCGTCAGGGGGCTGGGGGAGCGGTTTTTT
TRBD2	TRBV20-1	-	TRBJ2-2	CSATREGVTGELFF	TGCAGTGCTACTCGGGAGGGGGTCACCGGGGAGCTGTTTTTT
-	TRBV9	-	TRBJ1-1	CASSPLALTEAFF	TGTGCCAGCAGCCCCCTTGCGTTGACTGAAGCTTTCTTT
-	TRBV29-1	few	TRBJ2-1	CSAKTPTYNEQFF	TGCAGCGCCAAGACACCAACCTACAATGAGCAGTTCTTC
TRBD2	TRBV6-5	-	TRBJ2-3	CASNYSGRGGYYDTQYF	TGTGCCAGCAATTACTCCGGCCGGGGGGGGTATTACGATACGCAGTATTTT
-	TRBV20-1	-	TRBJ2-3	CSTREASPTDTQYF	TGCAGTACTAGAGAGGCTTCCCCCACAGATACGCAGTATTTT
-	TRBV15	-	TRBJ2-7	CATSRDRFEQYF	TGTGCCACCAGCAGAGATAGGTTTGAGCAGTACTTC
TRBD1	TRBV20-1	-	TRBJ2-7	CSATEDRGHLDSYEQYF	TGCAGTGCTACGGAGGACAGGGGGCATCTAGATTCCTACGAGCAGTACTTC
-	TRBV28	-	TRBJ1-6	CASSLGGRHSPLHF	TGTGCCAGCAGTTTAGGGGGTCGGCATTCACCCCTCCACTTT
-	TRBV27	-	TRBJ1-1	CASSLSDLRTEAFF	TGTGCCAGCAGTTTATCGGACTTGAGGACTGAAGCTTTCTTT
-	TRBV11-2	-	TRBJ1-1	CASSPGITGREAFF	TGTGCCAGCAGTCCCGGAATTACAGGGCGTGAAGCTTTCTTT
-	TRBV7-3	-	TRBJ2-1	CASSLTGGQSSNNEQFF	TGTGCCAGCAGCTTAACAGGGGGGCAGAGCTCCAACAATGAGCAGTTCTTC
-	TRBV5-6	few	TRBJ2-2	CASSWGVGELFF	TGTGCCAGCAGCTGGGGGGTCGGGGAGCTGTTTTTT
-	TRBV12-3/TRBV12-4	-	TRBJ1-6	CASSFAGANSPLHF	TGTGCCAGCAGTTTCGCAGGGGCTAATTCACCCCTCCACTTT
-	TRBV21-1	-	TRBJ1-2	CASSKGGYTF	TGTGCCAGCAGCAAAGGTGGCTACACCTTC
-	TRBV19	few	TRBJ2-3	CASSAREGTTDTQYF	TGTGCCAGTAGTGCCCGTGAGGGGACCACAGATACGCAGTATTTT
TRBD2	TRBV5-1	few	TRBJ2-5	CASSGTSSGRQETQYF	TGCGCCAGCAGCGGCACCTCTAGCGGGAGGCAAGAGACCCAGTACTTC
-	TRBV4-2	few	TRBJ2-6	CASSQEVVGAGANVLTF	TGTGCCAGCAGCCAAGAAGTCGTAGGGGCTGGGGCCAACGTCCTGACTTTC
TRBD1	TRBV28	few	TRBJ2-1	CASTQPGTGSNEQFF	TGTGCCAGCACTCAACCGGGGACAGGGAGCAATGAGCAGTTCTTC
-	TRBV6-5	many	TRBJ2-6	CASSHLSGANVLTF	TGTGCCAGCAGTCACCTCTCTGGGGCCAACGTCCTGACTTTC
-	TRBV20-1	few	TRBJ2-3	CSAPARLEAKDTQYF	TGCAGTGCCCCCGCCCGGCTAGAGGCTAAAGATACGCAGTATTTT
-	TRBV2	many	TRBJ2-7	CASSGGRGLYEQYF	TGTGCCAGCAGCGGCGGTCGGGGCCTCTACGAGCAGTACTTC
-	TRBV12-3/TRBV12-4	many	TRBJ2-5	CASRSEGGEQYF	TGTGCCAGCAGGAGCGAGGGGGGAGAGCAGTACTTC